This T cell receptor (beta chain) was profiled in a study of PD-1 blockade in mismatch repair-deficient tumors. Overall study: Enrolled about 2013-2016, patients had progressing, pretreated mismatch repair-deficient cancers of approximately 13 types.

The junction had 12 bases not matched to a gene; V was cut back by 5 bases and J by 6 bases. Per the germline V gene, CDR1 is LNHDA and CDR2 is SQIVND (reference sequence). This CDR3 has 16 residues. Every patient had mismatch repair deficiency by PCR or immunohistochemistry. TCR sequencing covered a few patients who responded to pembrolizumab. Sequencing was performed with immunoSEQ multiplex PCR; in TCRdb, only in-frame clones are kept and a portion is missing. Of 12,000 to 15,000 clones listed, 80% to 90% are singletons. Study-wide results and limits: Tumor-resident clones, often absent from pretreatment blood, expanded after pembrolizumab and then contracted.

Regarding this clone: Its target is unknown.

This clonotype was sampled from an adult with mismatch repair-deficient cancer. The V call is TRBV19, the J call TRBJ1-5; 8 bases are a match to TRBD1. Sequenced material: PBMCs, taken around 15 weeks after starting pembrolizumab. The CDR3 DNA reads as TGTGCCAGTAGTCCCCAAGGACAGGGCTTGGCTCAGCCCCAGCATTTT. Its translation is CASSPQGQGLAQPQHF.